Shown below are 29 T cell receptor beta chains from a single sample sequenced in a study of CD8 T cells in Susac syndrome. RNA in amounts of about 0.5 to 1 ug was reverse transcribed with random hexamers. TCRdb itself ran the immunoSEQ multiplex PCR reads through MiXCR, one entry per CDR3 protein. The sample has approximately 280,000 distinct CDR3 sequences, 70% to 90% seen once; the top ten hold about 0.11%. The sample taken for sequencing was CD8+ T cells from PBMCs. These receptors came from a human donor with multiple sclerosis.

V gene TRBV4-1 combines with J gene TRBJ2-1; D possibly corresponds to TRBD2 (6 bases). The CDR3 runs 17 residues. CDR1 and CDR2 (germline): MGHRA, YSYEKL. Between the trimmed V and J ends, which lost 4 bases and 0 bases, there was a span of 16 bases. CDR3 residues: CASSPRGSRSSYNEQFF. The CDR3 nucleotides read TGCGCCAGCAGCCCTCGGGGGAGTCGGAGCTCCTACAATGAGCAGTTCTTC.

The genes are TRBV27 and TRBJ2-1, with D perhaps matching TRBD1 (7 bases). Germline V gene data show CDR1 as MNHEY and CDR2 as SMNVEV (reference sequence). The CDR3 has 15 amino acids. The V end was cut by 6 bases, the J end by 3 bases, with 15 bases between. The CDR3 bases are TGTGCCAGCAGCCAGGCAGGGGGGATCTACAATGAGCAGTTCTTC. Translated: CASSQAGGIYNEQFF.

The chain recombines TRBV4-1 with TRBJ1-2, with 7 bases lining up with TRBD1. The CDR3 covers 16 residues. The germline CDR1 and CDR2 sequences are MGHRA and YSYEKL. Trimming removed 0 bases from V and 0 bases from J; junction bases left unmatched: 4. The CDR3, as DNA: TGCGCCAGCAGCCAAGAAAGGGGGACAGCTAACTATGGCTACACCTTC. It yields the protein CASSQERGTANYGYTF.

V gene TRBV23-1 combines with J gene TRBJ2-2, with 10 positions matching TRBD2. TRBV23-1 is labeled an ORF, and its function is uncertain. The length of the CDR3 is 19 residues. V lost 5 bases, J lost 6 bases, and 18 bases stayed unmatched. The CDR3, as DNA: TGCGCCAGCAGTGTTCGACCGCTAGCGGGAGACGAAGAGGCCGGGGAGCTGTTTTTT. This translates into CASSVRPLAGDEEAGELFF.

This rearrangement joins TRBV13 to TRBJ1-2; D ambiguous. The CDR3 runs to 14 residues. Between the trimmed V and J ends, which lost 5 bases and 8 bases, there was a span of 18 bases. CDR1 and CDR2 from the germline V gene are PRHDT and FYEKMQ (reference sequence). The CDR3 reads CASSRVSGKGGYTF. CDR3 coding DNA: TGTGCCAGCAGCCGGGTGTCGGGAAAGGGAGGCTACACCTTC.

CDR3 DNA sequence: TGTGCCAGCAGCCCACCCCGGGACAGGGGCTCCTACGAGCAGTACTTC. This encodes CASSPPRDRGSYEQYF. The chain links TRBV6-1 to TRBJ2-7; 10 bases are a match to TRBD1. This CDR3 spans 16 amino acids. J was trimmed by 0 bases and V by 6 bases; bases with no gene match: 8. Germline loops: CDR1 MNHNS, CDR2 SASEGT.

The genes are TRBV29-1 and TRBJ2-1; 12 positions match TRBD2. The CDR3 consists of 13 residues. The germline CDR1 and CDR2 sequences are SQVTM and ANQGSEA. V was clipped by 7 bases and J by 4 bases; unmatched bases: 2. CDR3 bases: TGCAGCGCTGGGACTAGCGGGTACAATGAGCAGTTCTTC. Protein: CSAGTSGYNEQFF.

The chain joins TRBV19 to TRBJ2-1; 11 nucleotides agree with TRBD2. The V gene end was trimmed by 5 bases and the J gene end by 7 bases; junction bases not matched to a gene: 7. Germline CDR1 LNHDA, CDR2 SQIVND (reference sequence). The CDR3 spans 15 residues. DNA of the CDR3: TGTGCCAGTAGTTATAGCGGGAGGGCCGGGAATGAGCAGTTCTTC. This encodes CASSYSGRAGNEQFF.

The genes are TRBV14 and TRBJ2-1; D may be TRBD2 (7 bases). The CDR3 consists of 14 residues. The V and J ends lost 4 bases and 7 bases respectively, with 14 bases between them. Germline V gene lookup returns CDR1 SGHDN and CDR2 FVKESK. DNA for the CDR3: TGTGCCAGCAGCCTTCTCGGGGGGCTAAATGAGCAGTTCTTC. This translates into CASSLLGGLNEQFF.

The chain joins TRBV10-1 to TRBJ1-6; no clear D gene. V was shortened by 6 bases and J by 7 bases, with 10 bases between the two germline ends. This CDR3 contains 13 residues. The germline gives CDR1 WNHNN, CDR2 SYGVQD (reference sequence). CDR3 residues: CASSRGENSPLHF. CDR3 bases: TGCGCCAGCAGCCGGGGAGAAAATTCACCCCTCCACTTT.

This clonotype was recorded once. The chain is built from TRBV20-1 and TRBJ2-1; no firm D call. Trimming removed 5 bases from V and 2 bases from J, with 16 bases in between. The germline gives CDR1 DFQATT, CDR2 SNEGSKA (reference sequence). The CDR3 is 15 amino acids. CDR3 in amino acids: CSAQHKNFAYNEQFF. As DNA, the CDR3 is TGCAGTGCTCAACATAAAAATTTTGCCTACAATGAGCAGTTCTTC.

The chain uses TRBV27 and TRBJ2-1, with D unresolved. Trimming stripped 4 bases from V and 6 bases from J, with 10 bases between. CDR3 length equals 13 residues. Germline V gene data show CDR1 as MNHEY and CDR2 as SMNVEV (reference sequence). As DNA, the CDR3 is TGTGCCAGCAGTTATAGCCGGGTCAATGAGCAGTTCTTC. Translation gives CASSYSRVNEQFF.

V gene TRBV18 combines with J gene TRBJ1-2; tentative D call: TRBD1 (5 bases). The CDR3 has 15 amino acids. The germline V gene encodes CDR1 KGHSH and CDR2 LQKENI. Trimming removed 2 bases from V and 8 bases from J, with 18 bases in between. As DNA, the CDR3 is TGTGCCAGCTCACCAAACCCTCAGAGGCGGGGGGGCTACACCTTC. Translating gives CASSPNPQRRGGYTF.

The chain joins TRBV7-9 to TRBJ2-7; tentative D call: TRBD2 (6 bases). V lost 5 bases and J 1 base, leaving 15 bases between the germline ends. In germline, CDR1 is SEHNR, CDR2 FQNEAQ (reference sequence). The CDR3 consists of 15 residues. CDR3 region: CASSERDSESYEQYF. The CDR3 coding sequence is TGTGCCAGCAGCGAACGGGACTCCGAGTCCTACGAGCAGTACTTC.

The chain is built from TRBV5-6 and TRBJ2-1; the match to TRBD2 covers 15 bases. There are 16 residues in the CDR3. V dropped 4 bases and J dropped 8; count of bases not matched to a gene: 7. Germline V gene lookup returns CDR1 SGHDT and CDR2 YYEEEE. The CDR3 sequence: CASSGVGLAGGDEQFF. CDR3 DNA: TGTGCCAGCAGCGGTGTGGGACTAGCGGGAGGCGATGAGCAGTTCTTC.

This chain connects TRBV10-3 to TRBJ2-3; 7 positions match TRBD2. Trimming cost V 10 bases and J 2 bases; bases outside gene matches: 12. CDR3 length: 15 amino acids. Per the germline V gene, CDR1 is ENHRY and CDR2 is SYGVKD. The CDR3 here is CATRVGGTDTDTQYF. CDR3 DNA sequence: TGTGCCACCAGAGTCGGGGGGACGGACACAGATACGCAGTATTTT.

The chain employs TRBV7-2 and TRBJ2-7; the D gene is possibly TRBD2 (6 bases). V gave up 1 base and J gave up 9 bases, with 16 bases separating them. Germline CDR1 reads SGHTA; CDR2 reads FQGNSA. This CDR3 comprises 14 residues. The CDR3 DNA sequence: TGTGCCAGCAGCTTAGGACACTTGGGGCGGGGGCAGTACTTC. Protein product: CASSLGHLGRGQYF. Using reference TRBV7-2 and TRBJ2-7 for the parts outside the CDR3, the full variable domain is GAGVSQSPSNKVTEKGKDVELRCDPISGHTALYWYRQSLGQGLEFLIYFQGNSAPDKSGLPSDRFSAERTGGSVSTLTIQRTQQEDSAVYLCASSLGHLGRGQYFGPGTRLTVT.

The chain has TRBV28 and TRBJ2-4, with no clear D. Looked up from germline, CDR1 is MDHEN and CDR2 is SYDVKM. Deletions cut 9 bases from V and 3 bases from J, with 15 bases between. CDR3 length: 14 residues. The CDR3: CASDKERCKNIQYF. DNA of the CDR3: TGTGCCAGTGATAAAGAGCGTTGCAAAAACATTCAGTACTTC.

The chain recombines TRBV4-1 with TRBJ2-5; 15 bases agree with TRBD2. The germline CDR1 and CDR2 sequences are MGHRA and YSYEKL. V trimming: 3 bases; J trimming: 5 bases; junction bases outside the gene matches: 13. The CDR3 contains 19 residues. The CDR3 region has the DNA TGCGCCAGCAGCCACCTACCGTGGACTAGCGGGAGGGCCTGGGAGACCCAGTACTTC. It codes for CASSHLPWTSGRAWETQYF.

A single count supports this clonotype. This chain joins TRBV5-4 and TRBJ2-1; 8 nucleotides align to TRBD2. CDR3 length equals 15 residues. The germline CDR1 and CDR2 sequences are SGHNT and YYREEE (reference sequence). Unmatched junction bases numbered 6, after V lost 1 base and J lost 6 bases. The CDR3: CASSLKRERFNEQFF. In DNA, the CDR3 is TGTGCCAGCAGCTTGAAGCGGGAGAGATTCAATGAGCAGTTCTTC. The full variable domain, rest sourced from reference TRBV5-4 and TRBJ2-1, is ETGVTQSPTHLIKTRGQQVTLRCSSQSGHNTVSWYQQALGQGPQFIFQYYREEENGRGNFPPRFSGLQFPNYSSELNVNALELDDSALYLCASSLKRERFNEQFFGPGTRLTVL.

This clonotype was picked up one time. The gene calls are TRBV9 and TRBJ1-2; D is possibly TRBD1 (6 bases). V was pared by 3 bases and J by 8 bases, with 23 bases between. Germline V gives CDR1 SGDLS, CDR2 YYNGEE. This CDR3 has 16 residues. As DNA, the CDR3 is TGTGCCAGCAGCGCCCACCACTTAGACAGGTCCGAAGGCTACACCTTC. This sequence encodes CASSAHHLDRSEGYTF.

CDR3 protein: CASSLRREVNNEQFF. The CDR3 DNA reads as TGTGCCAGCAGCTTAAGACGGGAAGTAAACAATGAGCAGTTCTTC. The rearrangement uses TRBV5-4 and TRBJ2-1; a weak D match, TRBD2 (5 bases). The CDR3 sequence is 15 residues long. Trimming removed 2 bases from V and 5 bases from J, with 14 bases in between. CDR1 and CDR2 from the germline V gene are SGHNT and YYREEE (reference sequence).

The V gene is TRBV7-6, the J gene TRBJ2-1, with 14 nucleotides matching TRBD2. The CDR3 runs 16 residues. V was pared by 1 base and J by 12 bases, with 8 bases of the junction left unmatched. The V gene's germline CDR1 is SGHVS and CDR2 FNYEAQ. The CDR3 region is CASSLELGLAGVGQFF. In nucleotides, the CDR3 is TGTGCCAGCAGCTTAGAGTTGGGACTAGCGGGAGTTGGGCAGTTCTTC.

The rearrangement uses TRBV7-8 and TRBJ2-1; TRBD2 aligns across 13 bases. The germline V gene encodes CDR1 SGHVS and CDR2 FQNEAQ. CDR3 length equals 15 residues. After removal of 5 bases from V and 7 bases from J, the junction contained 5 bases not matched to a gene. The CDR3 DNA reads TGTGCCAGCAGCGTAACTAGCGGGAGGGTAAATGAGCAGTTCTTC. Translation gives CASSVTSGRVNEQFF.

In DNA, the CDR3 is TGTGCCAGCAGTTTTCTGCAGGGGGGCTATGGCTACACCTTC. Protein: CASSFLQGGYGYTF. The chain recombines TRBV28 with TRBJ1-2; 7 nucleotides align to TRBD1. Germline V gene data show CDR1 as MDHEN and CDR2 as SYDVKM. CDR3 length: 14 amino acids. The trim removed 3 bases at V and 4 bases at J, leaving 5 bases unmatched.

The genes are TRBV29-1 and TRBJ2-1, with D possibly TRBD2 on 5 matching bases. The CDR3 has 13 residues. Germline CDR1 reads SQVTM; CDR2 reads ANQGSEA. Trimming removed 2 bases at V and 10 bases at J, with 15 bases between. In nucleotides, the CDR3 is TGCAGCGTTGAATTCGGGGAGCTTTGGGAGCAGTTCTTC. It codes for CSVEFGELWEQFF.

The V gene is TRBV19, the J gene TRBJ1-1; D gene ambiguous. Germline CDR1 LNHDA, CDR2 SQIVND (reference sequence). Trimming shortened V by 6 bases and J by 4 bases, and 15 bases separated the two germline ends. The CDR3 length is 14 residues. The DNA of the CDR3 is TGTGCCAGTAGCCAAATTTGGGAGAGCACTGAAGCTTTCTTT. The encoded protein is CASSQIWESTEAFF.

The rearrangement uses TRBV9 and TRBJ2-3; D gene ambiguous. Germline CDR1 reads SGDLS; CDR2 reads YYNGEE. V was shortened by 2 bases and J by 0 bases, with 4 bases between the two germline ends. This CDR3 is 13 amino acids long. CDR3 in amino acids: CASSVLSTDTQYF. In nucleotides, the CDR3 is TGTGCCAGCAGCGTGCTCAGCACAGATACGCAGTATTTT.

This chain links TRBV28 with TRBJ2-2; 9 bases agree with TRBD1. The V gene end was trimmed by 5 bases and the J gene end by 3 bases; junction bases not matched to a gene: 10. Germline-derived CDR1 and CDR2 are MDHEN and SYDVKM. The CDR3 has 17 residues. As DNA, the CDR3 is TGTGCCAGCAGTATGGACCGGGACAGGGAGGACACCGGGGAGCTGTTTTTT. Protein product: CASSMDRDREDTGELFF.